The table lists the clone carrying this T cell receptor beta chain with a few counts. Its antigen is still unknown. The sample has other DNA sequences that encode this CDR3 too. This sample stems from a study of PD-L1 blockade in urothelial cancer. In the study overall: Atezolizumab therapy began for patients in about 2014, dosed at 1,200 mg intravenously every 3 weeks. Study-level points and caveats: Tumor-associated clones in blood expanded more at 3 weeks in durable-benefit patients.

The assay was immunoSEQ multiplex PCR, and TCRdb's table has in-frame clones only and misses some. This sample has fewer than 25,000 clones, with around 86% found just once. V was clipped by 1 base and J by 6 bases; unmatched bases: 3. This CDR3 has 16 residues. CDR1 and CDR2 from the germline V gene are SGHTA and FQGNSA. The time point: peripheral blood 6 weeks after treatment start. Each patient's cancer was a locally advanced or metastatic urothelial carcinoma. This chain links TRBV7-2 with TRBJ2-3; TRBD2 matches at 14 bases. This receptor was taken from a man aged 50-60 years with urothelial cancer. The sequencing used PBMCs, collected around atezolizumab (anti-PD-L1) treatment. As DNA, the CDR3 is TGTGCCAGCAGCTTAGTGGGACTAGCGGGGGTGGATACGCAGTATTTT. It yields the protein CASSLVGLAGVDTQYF.